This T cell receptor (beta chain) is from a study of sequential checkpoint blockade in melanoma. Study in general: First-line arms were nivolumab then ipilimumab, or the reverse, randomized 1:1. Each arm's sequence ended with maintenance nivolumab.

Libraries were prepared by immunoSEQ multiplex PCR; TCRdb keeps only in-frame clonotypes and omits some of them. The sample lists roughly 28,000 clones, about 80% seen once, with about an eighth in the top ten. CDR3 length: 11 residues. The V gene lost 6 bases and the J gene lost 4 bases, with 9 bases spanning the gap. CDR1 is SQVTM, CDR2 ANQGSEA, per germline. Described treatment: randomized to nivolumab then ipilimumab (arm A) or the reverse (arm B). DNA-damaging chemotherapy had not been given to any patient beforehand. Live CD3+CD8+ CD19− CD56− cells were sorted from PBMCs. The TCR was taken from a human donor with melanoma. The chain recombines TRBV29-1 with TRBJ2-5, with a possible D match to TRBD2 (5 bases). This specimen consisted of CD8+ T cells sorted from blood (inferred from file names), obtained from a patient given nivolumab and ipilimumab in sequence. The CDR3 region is CSVVEGETQYF. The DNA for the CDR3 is TGCAGCGTCGTAGAGGGAGAGACCCAGTACTTC.